The 24 T cell receptor beta chains listed next were all sequenced from one sample in a study of blood T cell repertoires in COVID-19. The protocol was immunoSEQ multiplex PCR, while the TCRdb copy is restricted to in-frame clones and leaves out a portion. The data show approximately 300,000 clones, just under 90% seen once. The sequenced sample was PBMCs or T cells enriched from blood (not recorded which). The receptors here all came from a woman younger than 45 who had recovered from COVID-19.

The J gene is TRBJ2-7, the V gene TRBV7-9, with 11 bases matching TRBD2. The CDR3 totals 16 residues. Germline CDR1 is SEHNR and CDR2 is FQNEAQ (reference sequence). With V trimmed by 4 bases and J by 1 base, 6 bases remained unmatched. Here the CDR3 reads CASSWAGTSGSYEQYF. For the CDR3, the DNA is TGTGCCAGCAGCTGGGCCGGGACTAGCGGATCCTACGAGCAGTACTTC.

This clone appeared once. The CDR3 sequence: CSVGTSGRVIYNEQFF. The CDR3 DNA reads TGCAGCGTTGGGACTAGCGGGAGGGTAATCTACAATGAGCAGTTCTTC. The V and J genes are TRBV29-1 and TRBJ2-1; 15 bases fit TRBD2. The CDR3 length is 16 residues. Looked up from germline, CDR1 is SQVTM and CDR2 is ANQGSEA. J lost 3 bases, V lost 4 bases, and 4 bases had no gene match.

The rearrangement joins TRBV30 to TRBJ1-6; D is unresolved. The V end lost 3 bases, the J end lost 0 bases, and 12 bases lay between the germline ends. Germline CDR1 and CDR2: GTSNPN and SVGIG (reference sequence). The CDR3 extends over 16 amino acids. The CDR3 region is CAWRLTGSSYNSPLHF. The CDR3 DNA follows: TGTGCCTGGAGGTTAACGGGTAGCTCCTATAATTCACCCCTCCACTTT.

This chain connects TRBV4-1 to TRBJ1-4; possibly TRBD1 for D (6 bases). In germline, CDR1 is MGHRA, CDR2 YSYEKL. There are 16 residues in the CDR3. The V end lost 4 bases, the J end lost 3 bases, and 15 bases lay between the germline ends. The CDR3 reads CASSPQGFAANEKLFF. CDR3 sequence (DNA): TGCGCCAGCAGCCCACAGGGTTTCGCAGCTAATGAAAAACTGTTTTTT.

The chain joins TRBV5-1 to TRBJ1-1; D gene ambiguous. The germline V and J ends were trimmed by 2 bases and 7 bases, with 12 bases remaining between them. The germline V gene has CDR1 SGHRS and CDR2 YFSETQ. The CDR3 is made up of 13 amino acids. CDR3 DNA sequence: TGCGCCAGCAGCTTCGCAAGCGGAAATGAAGCTTTCTTT. Translating gives CASSFASGNEAFF.

V usage is TRBV6-5 and J usage is TRBJ1-1; no clear D gene. The V and J ends lost 0 bases and 3 bases respectively, with 11 bases between them. The CDR3 is 15 amino acids. Germline V gives CDR1 MNHEY, CDR2 SVGAGI. CDR3: CASSYSGAPHTEAFF. The CDR3 nucleotides read TGTGCCAGCAGTTACTCGGGCGCCCCCCACACTGAAGCTTTCTTT.

The chain couples TRBV6-2 or TRBV6-3 to TRBJ2-7, with unresolved D. This CDR3 is built from 13 residues. With 4 bases removed from V and 7 bases from J, the gap between germline ends came to 14 bases. Germline CDR1 reads MNHEY; CDR2 reads SVGEGT. For the CDR3, the DNA is TGTGCCAGCAGTTCACCCTCTATACGAGAGCAGTACTTC. This encodes CASSSPSIREQYF.

The genes are TRBV11-3 and TRBJ2-7; D is unresolved. Trimming took 2 bases from V and 3 from J, leaving 14 bases between them. Germline V gene data show CDR1 as SGHNT and CDR2 as YENEEA. The CDR3 spans 15 residues. The CDR3 reads CASSLNGAPFYEQYF. The CDR3 coding sequence is TGTGCCAGCAGCTTAAACGGAGCCCCCTTCTACGAGCAGTACTTC.

The V gene is TRBV3-1 (or the pseudogene TRBV3-2), the J gene TRBJ2-5; possibly TRBD1 for D (6 bases). With 0 bases removed from V and 9 bases from J, the gap between germline ends came to 20 bases. CDR3 length: 16 amino acids. The germline V gene encodes CDR1 LGHDT and CDR2 YNNKEL (reference sequence). The DNA for the CDR3 is TGTGCCAGCAGCCAAGATAAGACCACGATCCCAGGGGCCCAGTACTTC. Protein sequence: CASSQDKTTIPGAQYF.

V is TRBV10-3 and J is TRBJ1-1; D is perhaps TRBD1 (5 bases). The CDR3 contains 13 residues. The germline CDR1 and CDR2 sequences are ENHRY and SYGVKD. Deletions cut 9 bases from V and 4 bases from J, with 15 bases between. DNA for the CDR3: TGTGCCATAACGAACCGGGGGAGCACTGAAGCTTTCTTT. Encoded protein: CAITNRGSTEAFF.

The V and J genes are TRBV7-2 and TRBJ1-6; D remains unclear. CDR1 and CDR2 from the germline V gene are SGHTA and FQGNSA. V was trimmed by 1 base and J by 0 bases, leaving 10 bases between them. This CDR3 region has 17 residues. CDR3: CASSLGSGSSYNSPLHF. CDR3 coding DNA: TGTGCCAGCAGCTTAGGGTCGGGGAGCTCCTATAATTCACCCCTCCACTTT.

This clone was detected once. The genes are TRBV30 and TRBJ2-7; possible D gene TRBD2, 5 bases. This CDR3 has 17 residues. Trimming pared 1 base from V and 0 bases from J, leaving 19 bases between. Germline CDR1 GTSNPN, CDR2 SVGIG (reference sequence). CDR3 nucleotide sequence: TGTGCCTGGAGTGGAAGGCCAGGAGGCCACCTCTCCTACGAGCAGTACTTC. It specifies CAWSGRPGGHLSYEQYF.

This chain links TRBV14 with TRBJ1-1; D is perhaps TRBD1 (6 bases). The V end was cut by 0 bases, the J end by 5 bases, with 13 bases between. Germline loops: CDR1 SGHDN, CDR2 FVKESK. There are 15 residues in the CDR3. The chain's CDR3 is CASSQEAGGGTEAFF. The CDR3 nucleotides read TGTGCCAGCAGCCAAGAGGCGGGGGGCGGTACTGAAGCTTTCTTT.

J is TRBJ1-1 and V is TRBV7-8, with a tentative D call TRBD1 (5 bases). Germline loops: CDR1 SGHVS, CDR2 FQNEAQ. CDR3 length equals 13 residues. V was trimmed by 11 bases and J by 5 bases, leaving 18 bases between them. This chain's CDR3 is CALKRTQGTEAFF. CDR3 DNA sequence: TGTGCCCTGAAACGAACGCAGGGTACTGAAGCTTTCTTT.

The chain is built from TRBV29-1 and TRBJ1-2, with unresolved D. The CDR3 contains 14 residues. CDR1 is SQVTM, CDR2 ANQGSEA, per germline. The V end was cut by 0 bases, the J end by 4 bases, with 12 bases between. The CDR3 coding sequence is TGCAGCGTTGAAGAGCGGTCTCAGCCCTATGGCTACACCTTC. Translation gives CSVEERSQPYGYTF.

This clone was counted a single time. The chain recombines TRBV5-5 with TRBJ2-1; 10 positions match TRBD1. Germline V gives CDR1 SGHKS, CDR2 YYEKEE (reference sequence). The CDR3 runs 17 residues. J lost 7 bases, V lost 0 bases, and 10 bases had no gene match. CDR3 loop: CASSLADGTGAGNEQFF. The CDR3 DNA follows: TGTGCCAGCAGCTTGGCCGACGGGACAGGGGCTGGGAATGAGCAGTTCTTC.

The chain combines TRBV2 with TRBJ2-7; TRBD2 is a possible D gene (7 bases). The CDR3 has 14 amino acids. V was pared by 0 bases and J by 7 bases, with 13 bases between. CDR1 is SNHLY, CDR2 FYNNEI, per germline. The CDR3 sequence is CASSEAGAAGEQYF. Here the CDR3 DNA reads TGTGCCAGCAGTGAAGCGGGGGCAGCGGGGGAGCAGTACTTC.

The chain links TRBV5-6 to TRBJ2-7; 7 positions match TRBD1. This CDR3 is 15 amino acids long. V gave up 6 bases and J gave up 5 bases; unmatched junction bases: 14. Germline V gene data show CDR1 as SGHDT and CDR2 as YYEEEE. The CDR3, as DNA: TGTGCCAGCAACCGGGACAGCCGGAACGGGAACGAGCAGTACTTC. Its translation: CASNRDSRNGNEQYF.

The V call is TRBV2, the J call TRBJ1-3; D call uncertain. The CDR3 length is 13 residues. V was shortened by 5 bases and J by 2 bases, with 7 bases between the two germline ends. Looked up from germline, CDR1 is SNHLY and CDR2 is FYNNEI. CDR3 in amino acids: CASSTGTGNTIYF. CDR3 bases: TGTGCCAGCAGTACGGGGACTGGAAACACCATATATTTT.

This chain joins TRBV6-2 or TRBV6-3 and TRBJ1-5; tentative D call: TRBD1 (6 bases). CDR1 and CDR2 (germline): MNHEY, SVGEGT. Deletions cut 4 bases from V and 2 bases from J, with 12 bases between. The CDR3 contains 15 residues. CDR3 residues: CASSFRGAGNQPQHF. CDR3 in DNA: TGTGCCAGCAGTTTTCGGGGGGCGGGCAATCAGCCCCAGCATTTT.

V gene TRBV7-3 combines with J gene TRBJ2-2; no firm D call. This CDR3 is built from 14 residues. CDR1 SGHTA and CDR2 FQGTGA come from the germline V gene. Trimming removed 5 bases from V and 2 bases from J, with 9 bases in between. The CDR3 DNA follows: TGTGCCAGCAGCGAGATACCAAACACCGGGGAGCTGTTTTTT. Translated, it gives CASSEIPNTGELFF.

This sequence joins TRBV27 and TRBJ1-3; no definite D call. This CDR3 has 11 residues. The germline CDR1 and CDR2 sequences are MNHEY and SMNVEV (reference sequence). The V and J ends lost 6 bases and 2 bases respectively, with 2 bases between them. CDR3 bases: TGTGCCAGCAGCACTGGAAACACCATATATTTT. This gives the protein CASSTGNTIYF.

The genes are TRBV20-1 and TRBJ2-7, with D uncertain. The ends were cut back, 6 bases at V and 6 bases at J, with 12 bases in the middle. The CDR3 is 11 residues long. The germline V gene encodes CDR1 DFQATT and CDR2 SNEGSKA (reference sequence). This CDR3 reads CSALVVFEQYF. In DNA form, the CDR3 reads TGCAGTGCCCTGGTAGTTTTCGAGCAGTACTTC.

This rearrangement joins TRBV7-2 to TRBJ2-4, with a tentative D call TRBD1 (5 bases). Germline CDR1 reads SGHTA; CDR2 reads FQGNSA. V lost 3 bases to trimming and J lost 14 bases, with 11 bases between them. This CDR3 is 11 amino acids long. In nucleotides, the CDR3 is TGTGCCAGCAGCTTGCGGACAACTAAGTACTTC. Protein product: CASSLRTTKYF.